Included here is one T cell receptor (beta chain) sequence, with context. This sample was included in a study of blood T cell repertoires in COVID-19. Study in general: T cells, B-cell-depleted T cells, or PBMCs supplied cDNA or gDNA.

Enrolled during active infection, Seattle patients were then followed longitudinally. In the original workflow: Nucleated cell number was recorded as an estimate derived from reference gene primer amplification. The repertoire was sequenced with immunoSEQ multiplex PCR; TCRdb's copy has only in-frame clones and lacks some. The V and J calls and clone size are taken from that table; D and trimming were inferred from the DNA. The table includes approximately 210,000 clones, less than 90% detected once. Looked up from germline, CDR1 is SGDLS and CDR2 is YYNGEE. The J segment lost 11 bases and the V segment lost 6 bases, leaving 16 bases of the junction unmatched. The CDR3 runs 16 residues.

This chain links TRBV9 with TRBJ1-6; 8 bases map to TRBD1. Sequencing used peripheral blood. This TCR came from a woman of 80 years or more with COVID-19, enrolled during active disease. The CDR3 is CASTSLDRAGEAPLHF. CDR3 in DNA: TGTGCCAGCACCTCCTTGGACAGGGCCGGAGAGGCACCCCTCCACTTT.